A selection of T cell receptor beta chains follows, all from one sample in a study of identical twins. TCRdb reprocessed the 5' RACE reads with MiXCR, giving one entry per CDR3 protein. The sample gives hundreds of thousands of distinct CDR3 sequences, 9% to 15% of which show up once; 7.2% is in the top ten. The same specimen was also included in a second study, on yellow fever vaccine responses in identical twins.

Source material: CD8+ T cells sorted from blood. All receptors derive from a woman between 18 and 29 years old in good health. Both conserved end residues are part of each CDR3. D genes are given only for firm matches. The listing skips clone size in some rows; elsewhere it reads once, few, many or a size class.

j_call clone_size v_call d_call cdr3_nt cdr3_aa
TRBJ2-2 few TRBV9 TRBD1 TGTGCCAGCAGCGATAGTTGGACAGGGGTCCCATCGAACACCGGGGAGCTGTTTTTT CASSDSWTGVPSNTGELFF
TRBJ2-1 few TRBV6-1 . TGTGCCAGCAGTGAAGAGGAGGGAGGGGGGGACAATGAGCAGTTCTTC CASSEEEGGGDNEQFF
TRBJ1-1 many TRBV12-3/TRBV12-4 . TGTGCCAGTACGGGCCCGGGGGCTTTCTTT CASTGPGAFF
TRBJ2-3 . TRBV29-1 . TGCAGCGTTGAGGGGGGTCGCGGCACAGATACGCAGTATTTT CSVEGGRGTDTQYF
TRBJ2-2 few TRBV29-1 . TGCAGCGTTGAAGATAGCGGGACAGGGTGGACCGGGGAGCTGTTTTTT CSVEDSGTGWTGELFF
TRBJ2-7 few TRBV12-3/TRBV12-4 . TGTGCCAGCAGGCTGACAGCTTCCTACGAGCAGTACTTC CASRLTASYEQYF
TRBJ2-5 . TRBV28 . TGTGCCAGCAGGAACACCAGGGGCTTTCAAGAGACCCAGTACTTC CASRNTRGFQETQYF
TRBJ2-7 . TRBV3-1 TRBD2 TGTGCCAGCAGCCCTCGGGCTAGCGGGAGCGGTCGCTCCTACGAGCAGTACTTC CASSPRASGSGRSYEQYF
TRBJ2-7 many TRBV7-9 . TGTGCCAGCAGCTTCGGGGGTCGGGACGAGCAGTACTTC CASSFGGRDEQYF
TRBJ1-5 few TRBV12-3/TRBV12-4 . TGTGCCAGCAGCCCCTTTGCGAGCAATCAGCCCCAGCATTTT CASSPFASNQPQHF
TRBJ2-7 many TRBV5-1 . TGCGCCAGCAGCCTCCCCGGAGTAACCTACGAGCAGTACTTC CASSLPGVTYEQYF
TRBJ2-1 many TRBV5-8 TRBD2 TGTGCCAGCAGCTCCCTAGCGGACACCTACAATGAGCAGTTCTTC CASSSLADTYNEQFF
TRBJ2-5 many TRBV7-9 TRBD1 TGTGCCAGCAGCGAAAGACAGGGGGCTGGGGAGACCCAGTACTTC CASSERQGAGETQYF
TRBJ1-5 many TRBV20-1 . TGCAGTGCTAGAGAGGAGGGGTTCGGTCAGCCCCAGCATTTT CSAREEGFGQPQHF
TRBJ2-1 . TRBV29-1 . TGCAGCGTTGTACTTACGGGAGTCTCCTACAATGAGCAGTTCTTC CSVVLTGVSYNEQFF
TRBJ2-7 . TRBV5-1 . TGCGCCAGCAGCCCCGGGGGACATCTCTACGAGCAGTACTTC CASSPGGHLYEQYF
TRBJ1-1 few TRBV3-1 . TGTGCCAGCAGCCAAGATTGGGGAGAAGTCACTGAAGCTTTCTTT CASSQDWGEVTEAFF
TRBJ1-5 few TRBV15 TRBD1 TGTGCCACCAGCGTGGACAGGGGGCTCAATCAGCCCCAGCATTTT CATSVDRGLNQPQHF
TRBJ2-3 few TRBV28 TRBD1 TGTGCCAGCAGTATCCCCAAAACCCAGGGGGCGTCAGATACGCAGTATTTT CASSIPKTQGASDTQYF
TRBJ1-1 . TRBV7-9 . TGTGCCAGCAGCTTAGATTGGGATGGAGCTTTCTTT CASSLDWDGAFF
TRBJ1-2 many TRBV12-3/TRBV12-4 . TGTGCCAGCAGTTTTAATACAGGGTCAAACTATGGCTACACCTTC CASSFNTGSNYGYTF
TRBJ2-1 few TRBV11-2 TRBD2 TGTGCCAGCAGCACCCGAGGAGCGGGGGGTTTGGATGAGCAGTTCTTC CASSTRGAGGLDEQFF
TRBJ2-5 few TRBV11-1 TRBD1 TGTGCCAGCAGCCCCGTACAGGGGGCCGGTGAGACCCAGTACTTC CASSPVQGAGETQYF
TRBJ2-7 few TRBV6-1 . TGTGCCAGCAGCCAGGGCCAGGGCGTGTTCTACGAGCAGTACTTC CASSQGQGVFYEQYF
TRBJ2-7 few TRBV11-2 . TGTGCCAGCAGCTTAGAGGGCTCCAGCTCCTACGAGCAGTACTTC CASSLEGSSSYEQYF
TRBJ1-2 many TRBV29-1 . TGCAGCGTTGTAGAGGACCGACCTTCTAACTATGGCTACACCTTC CSVVEDRPSNYGYTF
TRBJ2-1 many TRBV15 . TGTGCCACCAGCAGAGAAGGGGAGTCCTACAATGAGCAGTTCTTC CATSREGESYNEQFF
TRBJ2-1 many TRBV29-1 . TGCAGCGTTGATACCGGGACGAGATTTGCTGGGGAGCAGTTCTTC CSVDTGTRFAGEQFF
TRBJ2-3 . TRBV3-1 TRBD1 TGTGCCAGCAGCCCCTGGGACAGGGGCACAGATACGCAGTATTTT CASSPWDRGTDTQYF
TRBJ2-1 few TRBV7-2 TRBD2 TGTGCCAGCAGCCCAACGGTAGCGGGTTACAATGAGCAGTTCTTC CASSPTVAGYNEQFF
TRBJ1-2 few TRBV9 TRBD1 TGTGCCAGCAGCGCCCCCAGGACAGGAATAGGAGGCTACACCTTC CASSAPRTGIGGYTF
TRBJ2-1 few TRBV7-9 . TGTGCCAGCAGCTTGCAGGCCCATTCCTCCTACAATGAGCAGTTCTTC CASSLQAHSSYNEQFF
TRBJ2-1 few TRBV28 . TGTGCCAGCAGTTGGGCCTCCTACAATGAGCAGTTCTTC CASSWASYNEQFF
TRBJ1-5 few TRBV5-1 TRBD1 TGCGCCAGCAGCTTGAGAGGGGGCGGCAATCAGCCCCAGCATTTT CASSLRGGGNQPQHF
TRBJ2-5 . TRBV4-1 TRBD2 TGCGCCAGCAGCCAAAAGGGACTAGCGGGAGGAGGAGAGACCCAGTACTTC CASSQKGLAGGGETQYF
TRBJ2-1 few TRBV27 . TGTGCCAGCAGTTTAGACCGCTCCTACAATGAGCAGTTCTTC CASSLDRSYNEQFF
TRBJ2-5 . TRBV5-1 . TGCGCCAGCAGCCACGAGGACAGAGGGGAGACCCAGTACTTC CASSHEDRGETQYF
TRBJ1-4 many TRBV20-1 . TGCAGTGCTAGAGCCCGGGACACGACAACTAATGAAAAACTGTTTTTT CSARARDTTTNEKLFF
TRBJ1-1 . TRBV7-8 . TGTGCCAGCAGCTTAGCGCTGGAGAGGGACAAGGCTGAAGCTTTCTTT CASSLALERDKAEAFF
TRBJ2-3 . TRBV2 . TGTGCCAGCACGGGTCCAACAAATATCGGGGATACGCAGTATTTT CASTGPTNIGDTQYF
TRBJ2-2 . TRBV27 TRBD2 TGTGCCAGCAGGCCCAACATCGGGACTAGTTACACCGGGGAGCTGTTTTTT CASRPNIGTSYTGELFF
TRBJ2-3 few TRBV6-4 . TGTGCCAGCAGTGACTGGGGAAGAGGGGGGAACGATACGCAGTATTTT CASSDWGRGGNDTQYF
TRBJ1-5 few TRBV7-6 TRBD1 TGTGCCAGCAGCTCCGGGACAGGGGATTCCGGACAGCCCCAGCATTTT CASSSGTGDSGQPQHF
TRBJ2-1 few TRBV7-9 . TGTGCCAGCAGCATTAATGCCGGCTACAATGAGCAGTTCTTC CASSINAGYNEQFF